This TCR beta chain originates from a study of blood T cells in healthy people across ages. Study-wide results and caveats: Per million T cells, TCR beta diversity dropped roughly linearly as age increased. It was the long-lived donors that had more naive CD4+ cells and higher diversity than aged donors.

Through a sample-barcoded 5' primer and a J-beta primer mix, a second PCR was run for roughly 6 to 12 cycles. Researchers report that each sample yielded at least 3 million CDR3-containing paired-end reads. TCRdb called the 5' RACE reads again in MiXCR, with one record for every CDR3 protein. Of roughly 1.6 million distinct CDR3 sequences detected, about 35% appear once; the ten largest clones hold around 10%. Researchers collected ten milliliters of peripheral blood from every single donor. Germline values: CDR1 DFQATT, CDR2 SNEGSKA (reference sequence). The CDR3 extends over 10 amino acids. V lost 5 bases and J lost 2, with 3 bases in between. There are many counts of this clonotype. Antigen unknown.

The chain uses TRBV20-1 and TRBJ2-5; D remains unclear. Sequenced input: blood. The receptor comes from a woman younger than 45 in good health. This CDR3 is CSAGQETQYF. The CDR3 nucleotides read TGCAGTGCTGGACAAGAGACCCAGTACTTC.